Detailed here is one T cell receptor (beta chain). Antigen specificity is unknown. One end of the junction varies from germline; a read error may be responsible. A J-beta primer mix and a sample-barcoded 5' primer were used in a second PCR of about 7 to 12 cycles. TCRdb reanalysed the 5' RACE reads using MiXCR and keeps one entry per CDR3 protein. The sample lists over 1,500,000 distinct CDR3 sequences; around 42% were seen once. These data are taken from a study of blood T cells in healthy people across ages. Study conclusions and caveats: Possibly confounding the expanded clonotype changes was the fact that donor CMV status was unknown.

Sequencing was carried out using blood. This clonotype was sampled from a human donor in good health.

CDR3 loop: CASSLGQGQKLFF. As DNA, the CDR3 is TGTGCCAGCAGTTTGGGACAGGGCCAAAAGCTGTTTTTT. The rearrangement joins TRBV12-3 or TRBV12-4 to TRBJ1-4, with 9 bases matching TRBD1. The CDR3 contains 13 residues.